The source of this T cell receptor beta chain is a study of vaccination effects on CD4 cells after COVID-19. Study-level background: Pre-vaccine samples were drawn 16 days and one week before the first dose.

Viral peptide pool expansion of antigen-specific CD4+ T cells preceded sequencing in the ViraFEST assay. Having been cultured for less than 13 days, the cells underwent CD4+ T cell isolation. Convalescent patients had PCR-confirmed SARS-CoV-2 infection between March and December 2020. CDR3 length: 13 residues. Per germline, CDR1 SGHRS and CDR2 YFSETQ. The V gene lost 0 bases and the J gene lost 7 bases, with 7 bases spanning the gap. Some clones are missing from TCRdb's copy, which holds only in-frame ones; the method was immunoSEQ multiplex PCR. The profile shows roughly 70,000 clones, around 70% of them singletons. Comment on this clone: Antigen: not known.

The chain links TRBV5-1 to TRBJ2-2; D is uncertain. The receptor was derived from a human donor who had a prior SARS-CoV-2 infection. Material: CD4+ T cells from PBMCs cultured with HIV peptides, obtained before COVID-19 vaccination. Indicated subset: HIV-1 Nef peptide pool negative control/reference culture. The CDR3 reads CASSLGAGGELFF. DNA for the CDR3: TGCGCCAGCAGCTTGGGTGCCGGCGGGGAGCTGTTTTTT.